Below, 6 T cell receptor beta chains from the same sample are listed, as sequenced in a study of T cell responses to AZD1222 COVID-19 vaccine. Some clones are missing from TCRdb's copy, which holds only in-frame ones; the method was immunoSEQ multiplex PCR. The sample holds 120,000 or so clones; approximately 86% are singletons and the top ten take around 3%. The sample here was peripheral blood, taken 28 days after the second AZD1222 dose. The origin of the receptors is an adult who received the AZD1222 COVID-19 vaccine.

The chain combines TRBV5-1 with TRBJ1-4; D perhaps matches TRBD1 (5 bases). This CDR3 has 14 residues. Germline V CDR1 and CDR2: SGHRS, YFSETQ. V was shortened by 5 bases and J by 0 bases, with 8 bases between the two germline ends. The CDR3 DNA follows: TGCGCCAGCAGGACAGCCCCAACTAATGAAAAACTGTTTTTT. It codes for CASRTAPTNEKLFF.

The chain couples TRBV2 to TRBJ1-6; D is unclear. V gave up 6 bases and J gave up 0 bases, with 9 bases separating them. The CDR3 has 15 residues. Germline lookup yields CDR1 SNHLY and CDR2 FYNNEI. CDR3 nucleotides: TGTGCCAGCAGAGAACAGAGCTCCTATAATTCACCCCTCCACTTT. This encodes CASREQSSYNSPLHF.

This sequence joins TRBV20-1 and TRBJ2-3; 8 bases match TRBD2. The CDR3 contains 15 residues. Germline loops: CDR1 DFQATT, CDR2 SNEGSKA (reference sequence). V shed 3 bases, J shed 0 bases, and the junction held 5 bases outside the gene matches. The CDR3 protein is CSASSSGVSTDTQYF. Here the CDR3 DNA reads TGCAGTGCTAGTAGTAGCGGGGTTAGCACAGATACGCAGTATTTT.

V and J are TRBV5-1 and TRBJ2-5; 7 bases match TRBD1. J gave up 4 bases and V 4 bases, and 13 bases lay outside the gene matches. The germline CDR1 and CDR2 sequences are SGHRS and YFSETQ. The CDR3 extends over 16 amino acids. CDR3 sequence: CASSPDSRDSLETQYF. CDR3 DNA sequence: TGCGCCAGCAGCCCCGACTCCCGGGACAGCTTAGAGACCCAGTACTTC.

V gene TRBV6-6 combines with J gene TRBJ2-5, with D unresolved. The germline gives CDR1 MNHNY, CDR2 SVGAGI (reference sequence). This CDR3 region has 14 residues. Trimming shortened V by 2 bases and J by 5 bases, and 12 bases separated the two germline ends. CDR3 coding DNA: TGTGCCAGCAGTTACGGGTTGGGTTCGGAGACCCAGTACTTC. Translated, it gives CASSYGLGSETQYF.

V is TRBV30 and J is TRBJ2-7, with D perhaps TRBD2 (6 bases). This CDR3 has 12 residues. The V gene lost 6 bases and the J gene lost 7 bases, with 16 bases spanning the gap. The germline gives CDR1 GTSNPN, CDR2 SVGIG (reference sequence). CDR3: CACGTRAGEQYF. The CDR3 DNA sequence: TGTGCCTGCGGGACCAGGGCGGGGGAGCAGTACTTC.